This T cell receptor beta chain was obtained from a study of blood T cell repertoires in COVID-19. Original analysis: It was from reference gene primer amplification that nucleated cell counts were estimated. Using immunoSEQ multiplex PCR, the repertoire was profiled, and TCRdb retains in-frame clones only, with some absent. Clone size and V and J calls were adopted from that table, with D and trimming inferred from the DNA. Of about 310,000 clones in the sample, around 87% were seen once. The germline CDR1 and CDR2 sequences are LGHNA and YSLEER. J was trimmed by 7 bases and V by 2 bases; bases with no gene match: 8. This CDR3 has 15 amino acids.

The sample comprised peripheral blood. V is TRBV4-3 and J is TRBJ1-1, with 9 bases matching TRBD1. This receptor was identified in a woman aged 40 to 50 with COVID-19, enrolled during active disease. This chain's CDR3 is CASSQLSPGQGEAFF. The CDR3 nucleotides read TGCGCCAGCAGCCAACTATCTCCGGGACAGGGTGAAGCTTTCTTT.